This T cell receptor (beta chain) was profiled in a study of yellow fever vaccine responses in identical twins (dated by TCRdb to between 2017 and 2018). Regarding the research as a whole: In identical twins, the study followed T cell clones that responded to the vaccine with precision.

Library preparation was by RT-PCR. Sequencing was carried out with an Illumina HiSeq 2500. The raw public reads went through TCRdb reprocessing: fastp at Q25, MiXCR clone calling, in-frame beta chains kept. Under each unique CDR3 protein, matching rows form one entry showing the most common genes and DNA. The sample table records 25,000 or so distinct CDR3 sequences; more than 60% of these occur just once. About 4.8% of the sample comes from the top ten. A word on this clonotype: Its antigen remains unidentified. Per-base qualities were not stored, and no clone one base away is much larger.

General study outcomes and caveats: According to the authors, in identical twins the way T cells responded to vaccination appeared partly convergent and partly personalized.

V is pruned by 5 bases and J by 5 bases, leaving 13 bases of the junction without a gene match. The CDR3 starts with the cysteine, ends with the phenylalanine, and has 17 residues. The DNA shown is the 51-base CDR3, in frame from base 1. CDR1 and CDR2, per the germline V gene, are LGHNA and YNFKEQ. The sample in question was T cells from blood (PBMCs), unsorted or a sorted subset (not recorded which), obtained before or after yellow fever vaccination (not recorded which). The chain couples TRBV4-2 to TRBJ2-3; TRBD1 agrees with 10 junctional bases. The clonotype originates from a woman between 18 and 29 years old who received the yellow fever vaccine. Donor details come from another sample of the same person, matched by shared clones. The nucleotide sequence reads TGTGCCAGCAGCTACAGAGGGACAGGGGTGGGGGAAGATACGCAGTATTTT. The translation is CASSYRGTGVGEDTQYF.